This TCR beta chain derives from a study of blood T cell repertoires in COVID-19. The CDR3 has 16 amino acids. Trimming cost V 0 bases and J 5 bases, with 16 bases left between them. Germline V gene lookup returns CDR1 MNHEY and CDR2 SVGAGI. The method was immunoSEQ multiplex PCR; TCRdb's version includes in-frame clones alone and lacks a portion of them. The sample contains some 200,000 clones, around 79% of which appear only once. Sequencing was carried out using peripheral blood. V usage is TRBV6-5 and J usage is TRBJ2-5; perhaps TRBD2 as D (5 bases). The clonotype was recovered from a woman in her seventies with acute or convalescent COVID-19. CDR3 protein: CASSYSNAGLGETQYF. In nucleotides, the CDR3 is TGTGCCAGCAGTTACTCGAACGCAGGACTGGGTGAGACCCAGTACTTC.